This section outlines one T cell receptor (beta chain) sequence together with its context. This record comes from a study of Ad26.COV2.S vaccination and SARS-CoV-2 variants. Assay used: immunoSEQ multiplex PCR; TCRdb lists only in-frame clones, some missing. The sample lists approximately 480,000 clones; roughly 87% were seen once. This CDR3 comprises 15 residues. Deletions cut 0 bases from V and 0 bases from J, with 10 bases between. Germline CDR1 is SGDLS and CDR2 is YYNGEE. Treatment indicated: 15 to 20 received Ad26.COV2.S at low or high dose, single or two shots; several received placebo; per-sample allocation not given. It was on day 63 after the first vaccine or placebo injection that samples were taken.

The material was peripheral blood, obtained in a trial of Ad26.COV2.S vaccine versus placebo. The clonotype originates from a person aged 18-60 years who received the Ad26.COV2.S COVID-19 vaccine or a placebo. The rearrangement links TRBV9 to TRBJ2-7, with D tentatively TRBD2 (6 bases). CDR3 DNA sequence: TGTGCCAGCAGCGTAGAGGAGGGAGCCTCCTACGAGCAGTACTTC. This encodes CASSVEEGASYEQYF.